This TCR beta chain was found in a study of metastatic and nonmetastatic thyroid tumors. The overall study: For malignant and benign thyroid patients, tumor or nodule tissue and blood were the sources whose repertoires were compared.

In its sample, this clone was seen a few times. The antigen is not known. General study findings and limits: It was reported that TCR beta diversity was significantly higher in malignant thyroid tumors than benign nodules, in blood and tumor.

Germline V gene data show CDR1 as SGHRS and CDR2 as YFSETQ. V lost 5 bases to trimming and J lost 4 bases; unmatched junction nucleotides: 4. CDR3 length equals 13 residues. Until they underwent thyroid surgery, no patient had received any treatment. As originally analysed: To classify distant metastasis in papillary thyroid cancer, a model was built from CDR3 differences across clinicopathological groups. MiXCR re-clonotyped the PCR reads for TCRdb. TCRdb, not the original authors, processed these V and J calls. This sample has some 28,000 clones, with 20% to 25% found just once. Sequences were obtained from blood. The TCR sequence derives from a female donor with papillary thyroid cancer or a benign thyroid nodule (not recorded which). Some clones in this sample may be carry-over from other donors' samples. This chain joins TRBV5-1 and TRBJ1-1, with 8 bases matching TRBD1. CDR3 region: CASSYTGGTEAFF. DNA of the CDR3: TGCGCCAGCAGTTATACAGGGGGCACTGAAGCTTTCTTT.